These 20 T cell receptor beta chains were sequenced from one sample in a study of neurological immune-mediated disorders. TCRdb re-analysed the 5' RACE reads in MiXCR, keeping a single row per CDR3 protein. The table shows tens of thousands of distinct CDR3 sequences, with 3% to 3.5% occurring only once. Input material: PBMCs. These receptors came from a woman aged 45-60 years with multiple sclerosis.

This clonotype has at least ten counts. The chain couples TRBV7-2 to TRBJ2-2; TRBD2 agrees at 11 bases. The CDR3 totals 18 residues. Germline-derived CDR1 and CDR2 are SGHTA and FQGNSA. J gave up 6 bases and V 5 bases, and 14 bases lay outside the gene matches. CDR3 sequence: CASSPQPIAGGSPGELFF. As DNA, the CDR3 is TGTGCCAGCAGCCCGCAGCCTATAGCGGGAGGGAGCCCCGGGGAGCTGTTTTTT. The complete variable domain, with remaining parts taken from reference TRBV7-2 and TRBJ2-2, reads GAGVSQSPSNKVTEKGKDVELRCDPISGHTALYWYRQSLGQGLEFLIYFQGNSAPDKSGLPSDRFSAERTGGSVSTLTIQRTQQEDSAVYLCASSPQPIAGGSPGELFFGEGSRLTVL.

This clonotype was picked up many times. The V call is TRBV7-2, the J call TRBJ1-2; D perhaps matches TRBD1 (5 bases). Germline CDR1 and CDR2: SGHTA and FQGNSA. V was clipped by 5 bases and J by 4 bases, with 20 bases between them. The CDR3 runs 16 residues. The CDR3 here is CASSRRGDGAFYGYTF. In nucleotides, the CDR3 is TGTGCCAGCAGCCGGAGAGGGGATGGGGCCTTCTATGGCTACACCTTC.

The sample holds many counts of this clonotype. This rearrangement joins TRBV4-2 to TRBJ2-3; 7 bases are a match to TRBD2. Germline V gene lookup returns CDR1 LGHNA and CDR2 YNFKEQ. The CDR3 totals 15 residues. V shed 1 base and J 3 bases; nucleotides not matched to a gene: 4. The CDR3 reads CASSQGAGVTDTQYF. The CDR3 nucleotides read TGTGCCAGCAGCCAAGGGGCGGGGGTGACAGATACGCAGTATTTT.

This clonotype was found many times. The V and J genes are TRBV7-2 and TRBJ2-1; a possible D gene is TRBD2 (5 bases). This CDR3 has 15 residues. CDR1 SGHTA and CDR2 FQGNSA come from the germline V gene. Trimming removed 3 bases at V and 2 bases at J, with 11 bases between. In DNA, the CDR3 is TGTGCCAGCAGCTTTACCTCCGGGACCTACAATGAGCAGTTCTTC. Protein sequence: CASSFTSGTYNEQFF.

This clonotype was observed many times. CDR3 sequence (DNA): TGTGCCAGCACCGCCAGCGGGAGGGCCGGCAATGAGCAGTTCTTC. The encoded protein is CASTASGRAGNEQFF. The rearrangement links TRBV12-3 or TRBV12-4 to TRBJ2-1, with TRBD2 matching 10 bases. V dropped 7 bases and J dropped 6; count of bases not matched to a gene: 9. This CDR3 comprises 15 residues.

The table lists this clonotype with many counts. The rearrangement links TRBV5-1 to TRBJ2-3, with TRBD2 as a possible D gene (6 bases). Germline CDR1 reads SGHRS; CDR2 reads YFSETQ. The length of the CDR3 is 14 residues. The V end lost 4 bases, the J end lost 1 base, and 10 bases lay between the germline ends. CDR3 sequence: CASSPGLRTDTQYF. The CDR3 bases are TGCGCCAGCAGCCCGGGACTGCGCACAGATACGCAGTATTTT. The whole variable domain, filled in from reference TRBV5-1 and TRBJ2-3, reads KAGVTQTPRYLIKTRGQQVTLSCSPISGHRSVSWYQQTPGQGLQFLFEYFSETQRNKGNFPGRFSGRQFSNSRSEMNVSTLELGDSALYLCASSPGLRTDTQYFGPGTRLTVL.

In this sample, this clonotype turned up many times. The V and J genes are TRBV20-1 and TRBJ2-7, with TRBD2 identical over 9 bases. J gave up 3 bases and V 3 bases, and 12 bases lay outside the gene matches. The CDR3 is 16 amino acids. Germline values: CDR1 DFQATT, CDR2 SNEGSKA (reference sequence). The DNA for the CDR3 is TGCAGTGCTAGTCGTCTGGGCGGGAGGGAGATCTACGAGCAGTACTTC. This codes for CSASRLGGREIYEQYF.

This sequence joins TRBV10-3 and TRBJ2-5, with a weak D call TRBD2 (6 bases). Germline loops: CDR1 ENHRY, CDR2 SYGVKD. The CDR3 covers 13 residues. V dropped 6 bases and J dropped 1 base, with 9 bases sitting between them. For the CDR3, the DNA is TGTGCCATCAGCGGGAGATCCCAAGAGACCCAGTACTTC. It codes for CAISGRSQETQYF.

At least ten counts were recorded for this clonotype. The V call is TRBV20-1, the J call TRBJ2-7; possible D gene TRBD1, 6 bases. This CDR3 has 14 residues. CDR1 and CDR2 (germline): DFQATT, SNEGSKA (reference sequence). V was cut by 6 bases and J by 3 bases, with 18 bases left in between. This chain's CDR3 is CSAVGAQGYYEQYF. The CDR3 DNA reads as TGCAGTGCGGTGGGGGCGCAGGGTTACTACGAGCAGTACTTC.

This clonotype was observed many times. The gene calls are TRBV5-1 and TRBJ2-7; 11 bases align to TRBD1. The germline CDR1 and CDR2 sequences are SGHRS and YFSETQ. The CDR3 consists of 17 residues. V shed 4 bases, J shed 1 base, and the junction held 10 bases outside the gene matches. The CDR3 here is CASSPWTGGASSYEQYF. The CDR3 nucleotides read TGCGCCAGCAGCCCCTGGACAGGGGGCGCTTCTTCCTACGAGCAGTACTTC.

Ten or more counts support this clonotype. This chain links TRBV7-2 with TRBJ1-3, with no clear D. The V gene lost 3 bases and the J gene lost 2 bases, with 5 bases spanning the gap. CDR1 is SGHTA, CDR2 FQGNSA, per germline. The CDR3 has 13 amino acids. CDR3 sequence reads: CASSLGPGNTIYF. CDR3 in DNA: TGTGCCAGCAGCTTGGGCCCTGGAAACACCATATATTTT.

This clonotype has at least ten counts. This sequence joins TRBV5-1 and TRBJ2-7; D might be TRBD1 (6 bases). Deletions cut 2 bases from V and 6 bases from J, with 12 bases between. The CDR3 runs to 13 residues. Germline CDR1 reads SGHRS; CDR2 reads YFSETQ. In nucleotides, the CDR3 is TGCGCCAGCAGCTTAACCAGGGGATCCGAGCAGTACGTC. This encodes CASSLTRGSEQYV.

This clonotype was counted ten times or more. The chain is built from TRBV7-8 and TRBJ2-1; D ambiguous. The V gene lost 5 bases and the J gene lost 2 bases, with 22 bases spanning the gap. From germline, CDR1 is SGHVS and CDR2 FQNEAQ. The CDR3 sequence is 18 residues long. Here the CDR3 reads CASSHPVGWGQAYNEQFF. In nucleotides, the CDR3 is TGTGCCAGCAGCCATCCGGTGGGGTGGGGTCAGGCCTACAATGAGCAGTTCTTC.

The sample holds many counts of this clonotype. This chain uses TRBV5-1 with TRBJ1-1; D perhaps matches TRBD1 (5 bases). V gave up 4 bases and J gave up 8 bases, with 24 bases separating them. The germline CDR1 and CDR2 sequences are SGHRS and YFSETQ. The CDR3 runs 16 residues. CDR3 nucleotide sequence: TGCGCCAGCAGCGGCGGTGGAGGCACCAGGGCCGCAGAAGCTTTCTTT. Translation: CASSGGGGTRAAEAFF.

This clonotype occurred many times. The chain links TRBV5-1 to TRBJ2-2, with a possible D match to TRBD2 (5 bases). CDR1 is SGHRS and CDR2 is YFSETQ in the germline V gene. Deletions cut 2 bases from V and 6 bases from J, with 8 bases between. CDR3 length: 13 residues. The CDR3 coding sequence is TGCGCCAGCAGCTTCGGCGGGCCCGGGGAGCTGTTTTTT. This codes for CASSFGGPGELFF.

This clonotype has ten or more counts. The chain recombines TRBV7-2 with TRBJ1-3; D remains ambiguous. The CDR3 is 14 amino acids. Germline lookup yields CDR1 SGHTA and CDR2 FQGNSA. Trimming left V 4 bases short and J 2 bases short, with 9 bases between. The CDR3 nucleotides read TGTGCCAGCAGCTCCCCTGGGGCTGGAAACACCATATATTTT. This translates into CASSSPGAGNTIYF.

This clonotype was counted at least ten times. The chain has TRBV27 and TRBJ2-3; the D gene is possibly TRBD2 (5 bases). Per the germline V gene, CDR1 is MNHEY and CDR2 is SMNVEV (reference sequence). The germline V and J ends were trimmed by 2 bases and 0 bases, with 12 bases remaining between them. The CDR3 runs to 16 residues. The CDR3 DNA sequence: TGTGCCAGCAGTTTAAGTGTGGCGGGTAGCACAGATACGCAGTATTTT. Residues: CASSLSVAGSTDTQYF.

Many counts were recorded for this clonotype. This chain uses TRBV5-1 with TRBJ2-7; the D is unclear. The CDR3 sequence is 12 residues long. Germline-derived CDR1 and CDR2 are SGHRS and YFSETQ. The V end was cut by 4 bases, the J end by 3 bases, with 8 bases between. CDR3 DNA sequence: TGCGCCAGCAGCCTGACGGGCTACGAGCAGTACTTC. Translating gives CASSLTGYEQYF.

By share, this clonotype counts as medium-sized. The chain couples TRBV28 to TRBJ2-7; D is perhaps TRBD1 (6 bases). The CDR3 totals 15 residues. The V end lost 3 bases, the J end lost 5 bases, and 17 bases lay between the germline ends. Germline assignment: CDR1 MDHEN and CDR2 SYDVKM. The CDR3 protein is CASSLHRVLGHEQYF. CDR3 nucleotides: TGTGCCAGCAGTTTGCACAGGGTCTTGGGTCACGAGCAGTACTTC. Filled out from reference TRBV28 and TRBJ2-7, the complete variable domain reads DVKVTQSSRYLVKRTGEKVFLECVQDMDHENMFWYRQDPGLGLRLIYFSYDVKMKEKGDIPEGYSVSREKKERFSLILESASTNQTSMYLCASSLHRVLGHEQYFGPGTRLTVT.

With respect to this clonotype: A much more abundant neighbour one base away suggests this may be a read error. The chain employs TRBV20-1 and TRBJ1-1; 7 nucleotides align to TRBD1. V lost 7 bases and J lost 2; bases outside the gene matches: 7. This CDR3 comprises 13 residues. Germline CDR1 DFQATT, CDR2 SNEGSKA (reference sequence). The CDR3 reads CSDRWTGNTEAFF. CDR3 bases: TGCAGTGATAGGTGGACAGGTAACACTGAAGCTTTCTTT.